This T cell receptor (beta chain) was captured in a study of blood T cell repertoires in COVID-19. Study details: PBMCs, B-cell-depleted T cells, or T cells provided the cDNA or gDNA that made up the material.

V was shortened by 5 bases and J by 0 bases, with 7 bases between the two germline ends. This CDR3 has 13 residues. Germline loops: CDR1 KGHDR, CDR2 SFDVKD. In the original analysis: By means of reference gene primer amplification, nucleated cell counts were estimated. Profiled with immunoSEQ multiplex PCR; TCRdb holds only in-frame clones, not every one. V, J and clone size derive from that table, while D and trimming were established from the DNA sequence. This table holds some 240,000 clones, approximately 86% found once. The sequence was obtained from a man aged 60 to 75 who had recovered from COVID-19. The J gene is TRBJ2-7, the V gene TRBV24-1; a possible D gene is TRBD2 (5 bases). Sequencing used peripheral blood. The DNA for the CDR3 is TGTGCCACCAGTGCCGCGGGCTCCTACGAGCAGTACTTC. The encoded protein is CATSAAGSYEQYF.